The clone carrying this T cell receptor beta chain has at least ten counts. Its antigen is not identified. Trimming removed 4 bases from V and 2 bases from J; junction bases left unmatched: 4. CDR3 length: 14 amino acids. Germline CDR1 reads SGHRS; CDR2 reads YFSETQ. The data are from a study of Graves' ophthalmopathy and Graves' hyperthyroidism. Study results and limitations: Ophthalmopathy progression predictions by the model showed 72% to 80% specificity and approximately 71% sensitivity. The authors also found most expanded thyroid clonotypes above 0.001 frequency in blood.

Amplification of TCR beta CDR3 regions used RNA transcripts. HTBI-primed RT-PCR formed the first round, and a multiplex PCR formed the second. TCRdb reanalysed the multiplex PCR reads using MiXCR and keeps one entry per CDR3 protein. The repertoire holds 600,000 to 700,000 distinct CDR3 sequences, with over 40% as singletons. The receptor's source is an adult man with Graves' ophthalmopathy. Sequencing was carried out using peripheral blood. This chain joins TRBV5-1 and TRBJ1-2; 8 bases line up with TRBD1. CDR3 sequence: CASSGGQDNYGYTF. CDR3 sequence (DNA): TGCGCCAGCAGCGGGGGACAGGACAACTATGGCTACACCTTC.